This T cell receptor beta chain was observed in a study of T cell responses to AZD1222 COVID-19 vaccine. General study findings and limits: Baseline serology detected seropositivity in only 6 or 7 AZD1222 recipients.

The ends were cut back, 0 bases at V and 1 base at J, with 10 bases in the middle. Germline CDR1 and CDR2: LNHNV and YYDKDF (reference sequence). This CDR3 region has 17 residues. Worth noting for this clone: What it recognizes is unknown.

Profiled with immunoSEQ multiplex PCR; TCRdb holds only in-frame clones, not every one. The table shows around 58,000 clones, with approximately 82% occurring only once. This clonotype was sampled from an adult in good health. V and J are TRBV15 and TRBJ2-6; weak D call: TRBD1 (5 bases). The sample in question was peripheral blood, obtained on day 0 of AZD1222 vaccination. This chain's CDR3 is CATSRDRELSGANVLTF. The CDR3 DNA sequence: TGTGCCACCAGCAGAGACAGGGAACTGTCTGGGGCCAACGTCCTGACTTTC.